Listed here are 25 T cell receptor beta chains from one sample, sequenced in a study of HIV-infected patients and healthy controls. Alpha and beta constant-region primers primed reverse transcription of around 540 ng RNA. Separate chain-specific third strand synthesis with multiplexing indices produced the alpha and beta libraries. TCRdb processed the 5' RACE reads anew with MiXCR; each CDR3 protein has one entry. Found here are about 24,000 distinct CDR3 sequences, more than 7.5% of them singletons; the top ten hold almost 4%. Whole blood was used without fractionation, so all unsorted peripheral T cells were included. Sequencing was performed on blood. The receptor set was obtained from an adult in good health.

This clonotype rates as medium-sized. The chain is built from TRBV5-1 and TRBJ1-2, with 10 bases fitting TRBD1. Germline CDR1 SGHRS, CDR2 YFSETQ. The CDR3 spans 15 residues. V gave up 4 bases and J gave up 7 bases; unmatched junction bases: 10. The CDR3 DNA reads TGCGCCAGCAGCCAAAAGACAGGGGGCGGACCTGGCTACACCTTC. This gives the protein CASSQKTGGGPGYTF.

This clonotype was detected many times. V and J are TRBV29-1 and TRBJ1-4, with TRBD1 matching over 7 bases. V was pared by 6 bases and J by 7 bases, with 11 bases of the junction left unmatched. The CDR3 runs to 14 residues. CDR1 is SQVTM and CDR2 is ANQGSEA in the germline V gene. The CDR3 protein is CSVLNRGAGEKLFF. The CDR3 DNA reads TGCAGCGTCCTCAACAGGGGCGCGGGTGAAAAACTGTTTTTT.

This clonotype was counted many times. V usage is TRBV5-1 and J usage is TRBJ1-5; weak D call: TRBD1 (5 bases). CDR3 length equals 14 residues. The germline gives CDR1 SGHRS, CDR2 YFSETQ. Trimming removed 2 bases at V and 5 bases at J, with 11 bases between. CDR3 amino acids: CASSFTGNDQPQHF. The CDR3 DNA sequence: TGCGCCAGCAGCTTCACAGGTAATGATCAGCCCCAGCATTTT.

This clonotype was recorded many times. V is TRBV14 and J is TRBJ1-1, with D maybe TRBD1 (6 bases). Trimming shortened V by 3 bases and J by 4 bases, and 12 bases separated the two germline ends. The CDR3 spans 14 residues. CDR1 SGHDN and CDR2 FVKESK come from the germline V gene. This chain's CDR3 is CASSQPGHRTEAFF. DNA of the CDR3: TGTGCCAGCAGCCAGCCGGGACATCGCACTGAAGCTTTCTTT. Together with reference TRBV14 and TRBJ1-1, the CDR3 gives the full variable domain: EAGVTQFPSHSVIEKGQTVTLRCDPISGHDNLYWYRRVMGKEIKFLLHFVKESKQDESGMPNNRFLAERTGGTYSTLKVQPAELEDSGVYFCASSQPGHRTEAFFGQGTRLTVV.

The gene calls are TRBV11-2 and TRBJ1-2, with D maybe TRBD1 (6 bases). Germline CDR1 and CDR2: SGHAT and FQNNGV. This CDR3 region has 16 residues. V was trimmed by 1 base and J by 0 bases, leaving 12 bases between them. The CDR3 sequence is CASSLAGASANYGYTF. DNA of the CDR3: TGTGCCAGCAGCTTAGCGGGGGCCTCAGCTAACTATGGCTACACCTTC.

This clonotype was counted a few times. The V gene is TRBV20-1, the J gene TRBJ2-6, with 8 bases that match TRBD1. Per the germline V gene, CDR1 is DFQATT and CDR2 is SNEGSKA (reference sequence). The V and J ends lost 4 bases and 0 bases, in that order; junction bases with no gene match: 8. This CDR3 comprises 17 residues. CDR3 sequence: CSAKTDREDSGANVLTF. CDR3 coding DNA: TGCAGTGCTAAGACGGACAGGGAGGACTCTGGGGCCAACGTCCTGACTTTC.

This clonotype was seen ten or more times. V and J are TRBV4-3 and TRBJ1-2; TRBD1 is a possible D gene (5 bases). Germline assignment: CDR1 LGHNA and CDR2 YSLEER. V shed 2 bases and J shed 0 bases, with 10 bases lying between them. This CDR3 comprises 15 residues. DNA of the CDR3: TGCGCCAGCAGCCAATCGACAGAAGCTAACTATGGCTACACCTTC. Translation: CASSQSTEANYGYTF.

The chain couples TRBV19 to TRBJ1-4; D possibly corresponds to TRBD1 (6 bases). This CDR3 contains 14 residues. Trimming took off 3 bases at V and 6 bases at J, with 11 bases between the two ends. The V gene's germline CDR1 is LNHDA and CDR2 SQIVND (reference sequence). The CDR3 loop reads CASSIRGMDEKLFF. The CDR3 bases are TGTGCCAGTAGTATCAGGGGTATGGATGAAAAACTGTTTTTT.

This clonotype was picked up many times. The J gene is TRBJ2-7, the V gene TRBV11-2; tentative D call: TRBD2 (5 bases). The CDR3 length is 14 residues. The V end was cut by 5 bases, the J end by 3 bases, with 14 bases between. Germline CDR1 SGHAT, CDR2 FQNNGV. The CDR3 here is CASSPGMGYYEQYF. In DNA, the CDR3 is TGTGCCAGCAGCCCCGGGATGGGGTACTACGAGCAGTACTTC.

At least ten counts were recorded for this clonotype. The chain links TRBV11-2 to TRBJ1-5, with TRBD1 identical over 7 bases. Looked up from germline, CDR1 is SGHAT and CDR2 is FQNNGV. J lost 5 bases, V lost 2 bases, and 6 bases had no gene match. The CDR3 spans 15 residues. In DNA form, the CDR3 reads TGTGCCAGCAGCTTATCTGAGGGGGCGCATCAGCCCCAGCATTTT. Residues: CASSLSEGAHQPQHF.

In its sample, this clonotype was seen many times. The genes are TRBV2 and TRBJ1-5; D not resolved. This CDR3 spans 14 amino acids. Germline V gives CDR1 SNHLY, CDR2 FYNNEI. Trimming pared 3 bases from V and 4 bases from J, leaving 10 bases between. For the CDR3, the DNA is TGTGCCAGCAGTGACATACAGATAAATCAGCCCCAGCATTTT. It translates to CASSDIQINQPQHF.

This clonotype occurred many times. V is TRBV2 and J is TRBJ1-3; D uncertain. CDR1 and CDR2 from the germline V gene are SNHLY and FYNNEI. V was pared by 3 bases and J by 4 bases, with 19 bases between. This CDR3 is built from 17 residues. In DNA, the CDR3 is TGTGCCAGCAGTGAGAGGACGGGAGGCTCAGCGGGAAACACCATATATTTT. Its protein product is CASSERTGGSAGNTIYF.

This clonotype turned up a few times. The V gene is TRBV7-2, the J gene TRBJ1-1; perhaps TRBD1 as D (5 bases). Germline V CDR1 and CDR2: SGHTA, FQGNSA. V shed 4 bases and J shed 7 bases, with 10 bases lying between them. The CDR3 contains 12 residues. The CDR3 sequence is CASSYRGDEAFF. CDR3 nucleotide sequence: TGTGCCAGCAGCTATCGGGGCGATGAAGCTTTCTTT.

The chain carries TRBV20-1 and TRBJ1-1; no firm D call. The V end lost 1 base, the J end lost 1 base, and 4 bases lay between the germline ends. This CDR3 comprises 12 residues. CDR1 and CDR2 (germline): DFQATT, SNEGSKA (reference sequence). In nucleotides, the CDR3 is TGCAGTGCTAGAGGGGGGAACACTGAAGCTTTCTTT. Translating it yields CSARGGNTEAFF.

This clonotype was observed a handful of times. The rearrangement links TRBV25-1 to TRBJ2-4; 7 bases agree with TRBD2. V was clipped by 4 bases and J by 7 bases; unmatched bases: 1. The CDR3 consists of 12 residues. Per the germline V gene, CDR1 is MGHDK and CDR2 is SYGVNS. This chain's CDR3 is CASSALANIQYF. The CDR3 DNA reads TGTGCCAGCAGTGCACTAGCGAACATTCAGTACTTC.

This clonotype was counted many times. This rearrangement joins TRBV20-1 to TRBJ2-4; 8 bases align to TRBD1. The CDR3 sequence is 15 residues long. The V gene end was trimmed by 6 bases and the J gene end by 10 bases; junction bases not matched to a gene: 17. Per germline, CDR1 DFQATT and CDR2 SNEGSKA (reference sequence). The DNA for the CDR3 is TGCAGTGCCAGGCCCCGGGACAGGTATCTTCAAATTCAGTACTTC. Protein sequence: CSARPRDRYLQIQYF.

The genes are TRBV20-1 and TRBJ2-3; D may be TRBD1 (5 bases). Between the trimmed V and J ends, which lost 4 bases and 2 bases, there was a span of 22 bases. Germline V gene sequence: CDR1 DFQATT, CDR2 SNEGSKA (reference sequence). The CDR3 length is 17 residues. CDR3 nucleotides: TGCAGTGCTACTATAAGTGGGGCTCCGGTAGCCACAGATACGCAGTATTTT. Translating gives CSATISGAPVATDTQYF.

The table lists this clonotype with many counts. The chain employs TRBV28 and TRBJ1-2, with TRBD1 matching 8 bases. There are 15 residues in the CDR3. The germline V gene encodes CDR1 MDHEN and CDR2 SYDVKM. The V and J ends lost 8 bases and 4 bases, in that order; junction bases with no gene match: 12. DNA for the CDR3: TGTGCCAGCCGCCGCCCGAGACAGGGGCGCTATGGCTACACCTTC. Translation: CASRRPRQGRYGYTF.

V and J are TRBV19 and TRBJ1-2; tentatively, D is TRBD1 (5 bases). The CDR3 runs 13 residues. The V end lost 2 bases, the J end lost 8 bases, and 12 bases lay between the germline ends. Germline-derived CDR1 and CDR2 are LNHDA and SQIVND (reference sequence). The CDR3 sequence: CASSIKGANGYTF. The CDR3 nucleotides are TGTGCCAGTAGTATAAAAGGGGCTAACGGCTACACCTTC.

The table lists this clonotype with many counts. This rearrangement joins TRBV25-1 to TRBJ2-6; D gene unclear. Germline V CDR1 and CDR2: MGHDK, SYGVNS. CDR3 length equals 13 residues. V gave up 10 bases and J gave up 2 bases, with 9 bases separating them. The CDR3 spells CATAGAGANVLTF. The CDR3 DNA follows: TGTGCCACCGCCGGCGCTGGGGCCAACGTCCTGACTTTC.

This chain uses TRBV12-5 with TRBJ1-1; a possible D gene is TRBD1 (6 bases). The CDR3 is made up of 16 amino acids. CDR1 is LGHNT, CDR2 FRNRAP, per germline. The ends were cut back, 2 bases at V and 1 base at J, with 14 bases in the middle. CDR3: CASGLTTVRGNTEAFF. The CDR3 coding sequence is TGTGCTAGTGGTTTGACAACGGTCAGGGGGAACACTGAAGCTTTCTTT.

This clonotype was seen repeatedly, ten times or more. The rearrangement links TRBV6-5 to TRBJ1-1; D gene ambiguous. The CDR3 contains 13 residues. Trimming cost V 6 bases and J 1 base, with 9 bases left between them. From germline, CDR1 is MNHEY and CDR2 SVGAGI. CDR3 sequence (DNA): TGTGCCAGCAGGTTAGGAGGGAACACTGAAGCTTTCTTT. Protein product: CASRLGGNTEAFF.

Turning to this clonotype: This could be a read error, since a much larger clone is one nucleotide away. CDR3 in amino acids: CASNPAGQEDTGELFF. As DNA, the CDR3 is TGTGCCAGCAACCCCGCGGGACAGGAAGACACCGGGGAGCTGTTTTTT. The chain combines TRBV7-3 with TRBJ2-2; the match to TRBD1 covers 8 bases. V was clipped by 7 bases and J by 3 bases; unmatched bases: 10. CDR1 and CDR2 (germline): SGHTA, FQGTGA. The CDR3 loop spans 16 amino acids.

Many counts were recorded for this clonotype. The CDR3 is CASSFNPGGLYNEQFF. In DNA, the CDR3 is TGTGCCAGCAGTTTTAATCCGGGGGGACTATACAATGAGCAGTTCTTC. This chain connects TRBV27 to TRBJ2-1; 7 nucleotides align to TRBD2. Germline CDR1 and CDR2: MNHEY and SMNVEV (reference sequence). J lost 4 bases, V lost 3 bases, and 9 bases had no gene match. The CDR3 length is 16 residues.

This clonotype was picked up many times. V and J are TRBV12-3 or TRBV12-4 and TRBJ2-1, with 12 nucleotides matching TRBD2. Losses at the gene ends were 5 bases for V and 3 bases for J; bases not matched to a gene: 14. The CDR3 extends over 19 amino acids. CDR3 protein: CASSPTSGGPPHFYNEQFF. In DNA form, the CDR3 reads TGTGCCAGCAGTCCAACTAGCGGGGGGCCCCCTCACTTCTACAATGAGCAGTTCTTC.